This T cell receptor (beta chain) was profiled in a study of blood T cell repertoires in COVID-19. About the study: Specimens from acute and convalescent COVID-19 originated in the United States, Italy and Spain. T cells, B-cell-depleted T cells, or PBMCs supplied cDNA or gDNA.

Original processing methods: Scientists estimated how many nucleated cells there were by amplifying reference gene primers. TCRdb keeps only in-frame clones here, not all; method: immunoSEQ multiplex PCR. V and J calls and clone size are those listed in that table; D and trimming were worked out from the DNA. This table holds 300,000 to 400,000 clones, about 86% found once. Patients of the Seattle cohort, enrolled during active infection, were followed longitudinally. With V trimmed by 11 bases and J by 8 bases, 29 bases remained unmatched. The germline gives CDR1 LNHDA, CDR2 SQIVND (reference sequence). The CDR3 covers 19 residues.

J is TRBJ2-1 and V is TRBV19, with TRBD2 matching 8 bases. The sequence was collected from a woman aged 55 to 70 with COVID-19, enrolled during active disease. Material: peripheral blood. The CDR3 is CAVSRLAGLISRPGDEQFF. The CDR3 nucleotides are TGTGCCGTAAGTAGGCTAGCGGGCCTCATTAGCCGGCCTGGCGATGAGCAGTTCTTC. Full variable domain (remainder filled in from reference TRBV19 and TRBJ2-1): DGGITQSPKYLFRKEGQNVTLSCEQNLNHDAMYWYRQDPGQGLRLIYYSQIVNDFQKGDIAEGYSVSREKKESFPLTVTSAQKNPTAFYLCAVSRLAGLISRPGDEQFFGPGTRLTVL.